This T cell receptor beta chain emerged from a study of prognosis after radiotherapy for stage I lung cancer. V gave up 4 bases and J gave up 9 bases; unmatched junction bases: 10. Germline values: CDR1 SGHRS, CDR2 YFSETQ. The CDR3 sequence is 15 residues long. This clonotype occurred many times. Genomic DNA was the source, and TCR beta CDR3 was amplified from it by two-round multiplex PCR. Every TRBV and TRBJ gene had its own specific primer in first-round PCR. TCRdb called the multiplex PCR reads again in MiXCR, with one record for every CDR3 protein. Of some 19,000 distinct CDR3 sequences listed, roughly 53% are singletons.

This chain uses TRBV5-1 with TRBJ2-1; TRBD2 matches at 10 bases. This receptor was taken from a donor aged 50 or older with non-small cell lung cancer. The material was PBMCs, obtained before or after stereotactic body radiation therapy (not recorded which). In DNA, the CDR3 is TGCGCCAGCAGCACTAATACCGGGACTAGCGTTGAGCAGTTCTTC. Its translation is CASSTNTGTSVEQFF.